This T cell receptor beta chain was identified in a study of cytomegalovirus exposure and HLA in healthy donors. A multiplex PCR was run with 60 Vbeta primers and 13 Jbeta primers. TCRdb keeps only in-frame clones here, not all; method: immunoSEQ multiplex PCR. In the table there are around 100,000 clones, less than 80% of which are singletons. The germline CDR1 and CDR2 sequences are LNHDA and SQIVND (reference sequence). This CDR3 contains 14 residues. The trim removed 5 bases at V and 3 bases at J, leaving 4 bases unmatched. The rearrangement joins TRBV19 to TRBJ2-3; TRBD2 matches at 8 bases. This TCR derives from a woman aged 40-49 years in good health and CMV-seropositive. The material sequenced was PBMCs. As DNA, the CDR3 is TGTGCCAGTAGTCTCAGCGGGAGTACAGATACGCAGTATTTT. It encodes CASSLSGSTDTQYF.